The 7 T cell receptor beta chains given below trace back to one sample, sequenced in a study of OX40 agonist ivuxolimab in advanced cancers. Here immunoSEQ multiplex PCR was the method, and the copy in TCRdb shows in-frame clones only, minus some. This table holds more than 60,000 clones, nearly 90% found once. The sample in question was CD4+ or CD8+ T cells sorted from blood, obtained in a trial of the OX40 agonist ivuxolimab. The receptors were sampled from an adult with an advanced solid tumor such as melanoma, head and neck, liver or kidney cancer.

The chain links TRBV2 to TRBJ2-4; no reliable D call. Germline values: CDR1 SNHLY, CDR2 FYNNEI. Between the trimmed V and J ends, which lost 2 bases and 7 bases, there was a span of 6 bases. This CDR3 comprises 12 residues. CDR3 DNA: TGTGCCAGCAGTGAAAATGAGAACATTCAGTACTTC. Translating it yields CASSENENIQYF.

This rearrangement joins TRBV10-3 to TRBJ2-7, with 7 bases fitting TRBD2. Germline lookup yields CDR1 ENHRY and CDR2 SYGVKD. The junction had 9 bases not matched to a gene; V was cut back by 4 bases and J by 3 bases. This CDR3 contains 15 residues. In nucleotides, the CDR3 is TGTGCCATCAGTGGGGGGGGTAGCGCAAACTACGAGCAGTACTTC. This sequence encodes CAISGGGSANYEQYF.

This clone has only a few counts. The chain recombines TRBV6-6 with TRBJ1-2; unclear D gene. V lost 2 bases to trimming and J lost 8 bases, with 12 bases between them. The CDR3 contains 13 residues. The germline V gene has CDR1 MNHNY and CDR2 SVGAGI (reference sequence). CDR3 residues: CASSYGWGKGYTF. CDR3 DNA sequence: TGTGCCAGCAGTTACGGTTGGGGTAAAGGCTACACCTTC.

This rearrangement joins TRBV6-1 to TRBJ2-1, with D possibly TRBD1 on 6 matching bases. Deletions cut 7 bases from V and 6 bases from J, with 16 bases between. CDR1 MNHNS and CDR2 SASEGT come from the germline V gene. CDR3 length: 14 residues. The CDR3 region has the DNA TGTGCCAGCAATCAGGGGACGGGACCCAATGAGCAGTTCTTC. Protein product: CASNQGTGPNEQFF.

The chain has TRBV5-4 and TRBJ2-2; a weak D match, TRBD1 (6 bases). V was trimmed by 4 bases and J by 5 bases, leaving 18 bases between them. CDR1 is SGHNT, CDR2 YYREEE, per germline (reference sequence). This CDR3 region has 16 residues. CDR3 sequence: CASSLGQPRWTGELFF. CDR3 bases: TGTGCCAGCAGCCTTGGACAGCCCCGGTGGACCGGGGAGCTGTTTTTT.

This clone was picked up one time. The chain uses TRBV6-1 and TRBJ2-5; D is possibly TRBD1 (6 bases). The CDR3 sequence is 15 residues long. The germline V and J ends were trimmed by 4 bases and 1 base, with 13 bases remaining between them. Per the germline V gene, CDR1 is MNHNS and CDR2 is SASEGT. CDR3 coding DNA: TGTGCCAGCAGTGGCCGGGTGACAGGCCAAGAGACCCAGTACTTC. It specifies CASSGRVTGQETQYF.

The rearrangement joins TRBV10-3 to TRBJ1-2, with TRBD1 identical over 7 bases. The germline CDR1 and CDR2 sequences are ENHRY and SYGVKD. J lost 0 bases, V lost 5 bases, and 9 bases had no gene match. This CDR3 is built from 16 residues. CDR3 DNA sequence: TGTGCCATCAGTCCCCAACCGGGACAGACTAACTATGGCTACACCTTC. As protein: CAISPQPGQTNYGYTF.